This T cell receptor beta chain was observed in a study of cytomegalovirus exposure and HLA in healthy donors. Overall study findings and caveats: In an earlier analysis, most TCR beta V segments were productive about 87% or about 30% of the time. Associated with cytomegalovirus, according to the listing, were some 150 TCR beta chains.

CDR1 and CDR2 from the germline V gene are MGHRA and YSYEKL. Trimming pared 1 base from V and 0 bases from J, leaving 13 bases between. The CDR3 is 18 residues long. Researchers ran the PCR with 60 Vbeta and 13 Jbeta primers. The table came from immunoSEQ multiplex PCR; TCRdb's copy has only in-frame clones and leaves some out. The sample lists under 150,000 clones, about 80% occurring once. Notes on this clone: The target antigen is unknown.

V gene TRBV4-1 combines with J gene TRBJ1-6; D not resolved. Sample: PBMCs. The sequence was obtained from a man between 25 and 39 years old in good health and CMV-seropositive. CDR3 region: CASSQGEGYSSYNSPLHF. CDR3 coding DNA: TGCGCCAGCAGCCAAGGTGAGGGTTACAGCTCCTATAATTCACCCCTCCACTTT.